This T cell receptor beta chain was observed in a study of vaccination effects on CD4 cells after COVID-19. ViraFEST assay sequencing came after antigen-specific CD4+ T cells were expanded with viral peptide pools. Culture proceeded for 10 days, and CD4+ T cells were then isolated. The participants, recipients of two vaccine doses, got either BNT162b2 or mRNA-1273. Repertoires were generated with immunoSEQ multiplex PCR, while TCRdb's copy carries only in-frame clones and drops some. The repertoire has around 59,000 clones, 75% to 85% of them found once; the top ten carry 1.5% to 2%. Germline V lookup: CDR1 DFQATT, CDR2 SNEGSKA (reference sequence). The CDR3 is 11 amino acids. The V end was cut by 3 bases, the J end by 8 bases, with 10 bases between. This clone appeared a few times. Its antigen is as yet unknown.

The rearrangement uses TRBV20-1 and TRBJ1-1, with a possible D match to TRBD1 (5 bases). The sequencing used CD4+ T cells from PBMCs cultured with HCoV-OC43 spike peptides, collected after COVID-19 vaccination. The subset here: HCoV-OC43 spike overlapping peptide pool stimulation. The origin of this receptor is a human donor who received a COVID-19 vaccine. In DNA, the CDR3 is TGCAGTGCTAGCCGACAGCACGAAGCTTTCTTT. This encodes CSASRQHEAFF.